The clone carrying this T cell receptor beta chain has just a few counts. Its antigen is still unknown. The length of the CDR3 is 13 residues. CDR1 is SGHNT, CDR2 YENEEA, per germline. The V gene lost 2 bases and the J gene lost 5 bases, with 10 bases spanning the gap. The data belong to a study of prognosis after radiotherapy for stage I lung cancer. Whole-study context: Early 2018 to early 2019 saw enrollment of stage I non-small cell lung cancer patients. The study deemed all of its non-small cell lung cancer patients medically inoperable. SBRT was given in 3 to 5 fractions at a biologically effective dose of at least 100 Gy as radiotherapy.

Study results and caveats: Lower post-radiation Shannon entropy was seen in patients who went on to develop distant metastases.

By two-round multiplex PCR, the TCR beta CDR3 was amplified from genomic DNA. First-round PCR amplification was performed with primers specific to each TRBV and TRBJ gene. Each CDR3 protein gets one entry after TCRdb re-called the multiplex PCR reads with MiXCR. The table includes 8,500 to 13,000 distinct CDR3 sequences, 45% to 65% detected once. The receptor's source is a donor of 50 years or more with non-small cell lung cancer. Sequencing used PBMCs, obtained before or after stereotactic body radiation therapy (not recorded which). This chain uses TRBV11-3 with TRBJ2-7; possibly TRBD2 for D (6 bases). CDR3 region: CASSLSERDEQYF. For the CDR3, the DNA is TGTGCCAGCAGCTTATCTGAGCGGGACGAGCAGTACTTC.